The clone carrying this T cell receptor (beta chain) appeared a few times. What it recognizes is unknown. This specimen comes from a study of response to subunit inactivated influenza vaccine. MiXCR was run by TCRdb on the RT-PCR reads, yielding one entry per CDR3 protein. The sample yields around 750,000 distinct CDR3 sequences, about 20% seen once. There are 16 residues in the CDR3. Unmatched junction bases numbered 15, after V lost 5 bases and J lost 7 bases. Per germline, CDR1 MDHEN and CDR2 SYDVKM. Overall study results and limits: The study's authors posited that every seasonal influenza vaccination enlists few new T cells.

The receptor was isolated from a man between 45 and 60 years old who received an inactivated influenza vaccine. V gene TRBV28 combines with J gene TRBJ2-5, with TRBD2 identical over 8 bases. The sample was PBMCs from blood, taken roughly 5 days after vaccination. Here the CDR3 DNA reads TGTGCCAGCAGTCAAACGGCGGCGGGAGGATACGGGACCCAGTACTTC. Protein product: CASSQTAAGGYGTQYF.